This entry features one T cell receptor beta chain sequence. Produced via immunoSEQ multiplex PCR; TCRdb's table is partial and in-frame only. The data contain around 360,000 clones, about 90% of them seen just once; the ten biggest clones take up roughly 3%. This sample was included in a study of blood T cell repertoires in COVID-19. The ends lost 6 bases at V and 7 bases at J; junction bases unmatched: 2. The length of the CDR3 is 13 residues. CDR1 and CDR2 (germline): LNHNV, YYDKDF (reference sequence). What the recovered Cohort 3 donors had was two negative PCRs, clearance, or symptom resolution. The sequence was collected from a woman in her twenties or thirties who had recovered from COVID-19. The V and J genes are TRBV15 and TRBJ1-6; 8 bases agree with TRBD1. Specimen: PBMCs or T cells enriched from blood (not recorded which). CDR3 in DNA: TGTGCCACCAGTGCAGGGGGCAATTCACCCCTCCACTTT. Translation: CATSAGGNSPLHF.